Listed here are 14 T cell receptor beta chains from one sample, sequenced in a study of cytomegalovirus exposure and HLA in healthy donors. The PCR had 60 Vbeta and 13 Jbeta primers. Libraries were prepared by immunoSEQ multiplex PCR; TCRdb keeps only in-frame clonotypes and omits some of them. The sample yields 90,000 to 150,000 clones, 63% seen once. The sequencing sample was made of PBMCs. The receptors shown here come from a man between 40 and 49 years old in good health and CMV-seropositive.

In its sample, this clone was seen a few times. The V gene is TRBV28, the J gene TRBJ1-5; TRBD1 is a possible D gene (5 bases). The CDR3 covers 16 residues. Trimming cost V 1 base and J 7 bases, with 17 bases left between them. Germline V lookup: CDR1 MDHEN, CDR2 SYDVKM. In DNA, the CDR3 is TGTGCCAGCAGTTTATCTTTCAGGACATCCCCCCAGCCCCAGCATTTT. Its protein product is CASSLSFRTSPQPQHF.

This clone was detected a few times. The chain joins TRBV5-1 to TRBJ2-1, with 14 bases identical to TRBD2. Germline V gene sequence: CDR1 SGHRS, CDR2 YFSETQ. The CDR3 runs 16 residues. The ends lost 2 bases at V and 4 bases at J; junction bases unmatched: 2. CDR3 nucleotide sequence: TGCGCCAGCAGCTTCTGGACTAGCGGGGGGTACAATGAGCAGTTCTTC. This gives the protein CASSFWTSGGYNEQFF.

This rearrangement joins TRBV11-2 to TRBJ1-3, with D hard to call. Trimming took 3 bases from V and 1 from J, leaving 10 bases between them. Looked up from germline, CDR1 is SGHAT and CDR2 is FQNNGV. This CDR3 has 15 amino acids. The CDR3 sequence: CASSLNRESGNTIYF. In DNA, the CDR3 is TGTGCCAGCAGCTTGAACAGAGAATCTGGAAACACCATATATTTT.

The chain carries TRBV6-1 and TRBJ2-3; 8 nucleotides match TRBD1. The J segment lost 3 bases and the V segment lost 3 bases, leaving 5 bases of the junction unmatched. The CDR3 spans 15 residues. The V gene's germline CDR1 is MNHNS and CDR2 SASEGT. The DNA for the CDR3 is TGTGCCAGCAGTGATCTGGACAGGGCAACAGATACGCAGTATTTT. Translation gives CASSDLDRATDTQYF.

The chain joins TRBV30 to TRBJ2-3, with D maybe TRBD2 (6 bases). Germline CDR1 and CDR2: GTSNPN and SVGIG (reference sequence). The CDR3 is 13 residues long. The CDR3 loop is CARRSGSTDTQYF. The DNA of the CDR3 is TGTGCTCGTAGAAGCGGGAGCACAGATACGCAGTATTTT.

The sample holds many counts of this clone. V usage is TRBV6-1 and J usage is TRBJ2-3, with D possibly matching TRBD1 (6 bases). The CDR3 is made up of 15 amino acids. V lost 2 bases and J 2 bases, leaving 11 bases between the germline ends. Germline CDR1 reads MNHNS; CDR2 reads SASEGT. DNA for the CDR3: TGTGCCAGCAGTGAACTACAGGGTAACACAGATACGCAGTATTTT. Translation gives CASSELQGNTDTQYF.

The V and J genes are TRBV6-5 and TRBJ1-2; 7 bases are a match to TRBD1. The germline V gene has CDR1 MNHEY and CDR2 SVGAGI. Unmatched junction bases numbered 9, after V lost 6 bases and J lost 8 bases. This CDR3 spans 13 amino acids. The CDR3 sequence is CASSLRDSGGYTF. For the CDR3, the DNA is TGTGCCAGCAGCCTTCGGGACAGTGGAGGCTACACCTTC.

This clone occurred a few times. The chain combines TRBV4-1 with TRBJ2-7, with 9 bases lining up with TRBD2. Trimming at V came to 2 bases and at J to 7 bases, leaving 12 bases not matched to a gene. This CDR3 is 16 amino acids long. Germline assignment: CDR1 MGHRA and CDR2 YSYEKL. CDR3 amino acids: CASSQIQRGAEWEQYF. The CDR3 coding sequence is TGCGCCAGCAGCCAAATCCAGCGGGGGGCTGAATGGGAGCAGTACTTC.

This chain joins TRBV25-1 and TRBJ1-2; 9 bases line up with TRBD1. Germline V CDR1 and CDR2: MGHDK, SYGVNS. This CDR3 contains 14 residues. Trimming cost V 3 bases and J 6 bases; bases outside gene matches: 5. The DNA of the CDR3 is TGTGCCAGCAGTGAGACAGGGGGTAAGGATGGCTACACCTTC. It codes for CASSETGGKDGYTF.

The V and J genes are TRBV14 and TRBJ2-2; 7 bases fit TRBD2. Germline V gene data show CDR1 as SGHDN and CDR2 as FVKESK. Trimming at V came to 11 bases and at J to 5 bases, leaving 8 bases not matched to a gene. The CDR3 length is 13 residues. The CDR3 loop is CAHLGGGTGELFF. As DNA, the CDR3 is TGTGCCCATCTGGGGGGAGGGACCGGGGAGCTGTTTTTT.

J is TRBJ2-1 and V is TRBV5-6; D is unclear. Trimming took off 4 bases at V and 3 bases at J, with 11 bases between the two ends. The germline CDR1 and CDR2 sequences are SGHDT and YYEEEE. This CDR3 has 14 residues. The CDR3 here is CASSLTLNYNEQFF. The CDR3 DNA is TGTGCCAGCAGCCTGACATTAAACTACAATGAGCAGTTCTTC.

The V gene is TRBV7-9, the J gene TRBJ2-2; D uncertain. This CDR3 is 14 amino acids long. Germline loops: CDR1 SEHNR, CDR2 FQNEAQ (reference sequence). Trimming left V 2 bases short and J 5 bases short, with 9 bases between. The CDR3 here is CASSLSSLTGELFF. CDR3 in DNA: TGTGCCAGCAGCTTATCCTCCCTTACCGGGGAGCTGTTTTTT. The variable domain in full, completed from reference TRBV7-9 and TRBJ2-2, reads DTGVSQNPRHKITKRGQNVTFRCDPISEHNRLYWYRQTLGQGPEFLTYFQNEAQLEKSRLLSDRFSAERPKGSFSTLEIQRTEQGDSAMYLCASSLSSLTGELFFGEGSRLTVL.

The genes are TRBV6-5 and TRBJ2-7, with D possibly being TRBD1 (6 bases). V was shortened by 6 bases and J by 8 bases, with 11 bases between the two germline ends. The germline V gene encodes CDR1 MNHEY and CDR2 SVGAGI. CDR3 length: 11 residues. As DNA, the CDR3 is TGTGCCAGCAGCTCAGGGGACAAGCAGTACTTC. It encodes CASSSGDKQYF.

The chain employs TRBV6-5 and TRBJ1-2; D gene ambiguous. Germline values: CDR1 MNHEY, CDR2 SVGAGI. The CDR3 runs to 14 residues. V was pared by 5 bases and J by 0 bases, with 10 bases between. Here the CDR3 DNA reads TGTGCCAGCAGTCCAGCGGGTCCTAACTATGGCTACACCTTC. It is translated as CASSPAGPNYGYTF.